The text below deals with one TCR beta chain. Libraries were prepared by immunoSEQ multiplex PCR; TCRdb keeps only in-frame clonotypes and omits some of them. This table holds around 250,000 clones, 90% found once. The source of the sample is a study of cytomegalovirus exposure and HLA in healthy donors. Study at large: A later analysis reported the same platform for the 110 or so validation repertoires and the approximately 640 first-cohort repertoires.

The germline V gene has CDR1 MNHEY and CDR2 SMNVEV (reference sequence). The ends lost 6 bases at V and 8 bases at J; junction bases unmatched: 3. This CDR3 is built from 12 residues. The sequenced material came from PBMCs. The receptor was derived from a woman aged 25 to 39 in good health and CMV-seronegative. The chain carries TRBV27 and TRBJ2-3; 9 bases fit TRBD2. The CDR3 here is CASSPTSGTQYF. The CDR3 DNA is TGTGCCAGCAGCCCGACTAGCGGTACGCAGTATTTT.